What follows are 19 T cell receptor beta chains derived from one specimen sequenced in a study of OX40 agonist ivuxolimab in advanced cancers. Sequencing was performed with immunoSEQ multiplex PCR; in TCRdb, only in-frame clones are kept and a portion is missing. The sample records nearly 60,000 clones, 75% to 90% being singletons. The sample was CD4+ or CD8+ T cells sorted from blood, taken in a trial of the OX40 agonist ivuxolimab. The origin of the receptors is an adult with an advanced solid tumor such as melanoma, head and neck, liver or kidney cancer.

The rearrangement joins TRBV30 to TRBJ2-1, with D possibly TRBD1 on 5 matching bases. The CDR3 extends over 14 amino acids. Germline CDR1 is GTSNPN and CDR2 is SVGIG (reference sequence). The V and J ends lost 4 bases and 5 bases respectively, with 15 bases between them. The CDR3: CAWNPGHTNNEQFF. CDR3 coding DNA: TGTGCCTGGAACCCAGGACACACCAACAATGAGCAGTTCTTC.

The chain couples TRBV7-8 to TRBJ2-7, with 9 nucleotides matching TRBD1. V shed 1 base and J 6 bases; nucleotides not matched to a gene: 4. This CDR3 comprises 14 residues. CDR1 SGHVS and CDR2 FQNEAQ come from the germline V gene. CDR3 DNA: TGTGCCAGCAGCTTAGGTGGGACAGGGTTCGAGCAGTACTTC. Its translation is CASSLGGTGFEQYF.

This chain connects TRBV18 to TRBJ2-5, with D hard to call. Trimming removed 0 bases at V and 0 bases at J, with 5 bases between. This CDR3 comprises 14 residues. CDR1 is KGHSH, CDR2 LQKENI, per germline. The CDR3 is CASSPPPYQETQYF. The CDR3 DNA sequence: TGTGCCAGCTCACCACCGCCCTACCAAGAGACCCAGTACTTC.

The chain is built from TRBV5-4 and TRBJ2-7; D ambiguous. Germline values: CDR1 SGHNT, CDR2 YYREEE (reference sequence). This CDR3 region has 12 residues. The V and J ends lost 7 bases and 0 bases respectively, with 8 bases between them. The CDR3 reads CASARSSYEQYF. The CDR3 DNA is TGTGCCAGCGCACGGAGCTCCTACGAGCAGTACTTC.

J is TRBJ2-4 and V is TRBV6-5; D is perhaps TRBD2 (5 bases). Germline lookup yields CDR1 MNHEY and CDR2 SVGAGI. Trimming removed 0 bases at V and 2 bases at J, with 11 bases between. The CDR3 covers 16 residues. CDR3: CASSYSGPSPKNIQYF. CDR3 nucleotides: TGTGCCAGCAGTTACTCGGGTCCTAGCCCCAAAAACATTCAGTACTTC.

The CDR3 coding sequence is TGTGCCAGCAGACCGGGAGGGAGACGCGAGCAGTACTTC. Protein: CASRPGGRREQYF. The rearrangement links TRBV2 to TRBJ2-7; TRBD2 matches 8 bases. The CDR3 extends over 13 amino acids. Germline CDR1 reads SNHLY; CDR2 reads FYNNEI. Losses at the gene ends were 6 bases for V and 6 bases for J; bases not matched to a gene: 7.

The chain carries TRBV28 and TRBJ2-1, with D possibly called TRBD1 or TRBD2 (5 bases each). CDR1 is MDHEN and CDR2 is SYDVKM in the germline V gene. Trimming left V 3 bases short and J 2 bases short, with 14 bases between. The CDR3 totals 16 residues. The CDR3 region has the DNA TGTGCCAGCAGTTTGGGACCCATAGGCACCTACAATGAGCAGTTCTTC. Translating it yields CASSLGPIGTYNEQFF. Supplemented by reference TRBV28 and TRBJ2-1, the full variable domain reads DVKVTQSSRYLVKRTGEKVFLECVQDMDHENMFWYRQDPGLGLRLIYFSYDVKMKEKGDIPEGYSVSREKKERFSLILESASTNQTSMYLCASSLGPIGTYNEQFFGPGTRLTVL.

The V gene is TRBV9, the J gene TRBJ2-4, with 7 bases fitting TRBD1. V gave up 5 bases and J gave up 3 bases; unmatched junction bases: 8. The CDR3 covers 15 residues. The germline gives CDR1 SGDLS, CDR2 YYNGEE. The CDR3 sequence is CASSRDSGGKNIQYF. In nucleotides, the CDR3 is TGTGCCAGCAGTCGGGACAGTGGGGGCAAAAACATTCAGTACTTC.

V usage is TRBV29-1 and J usage is TRBJ2-2; 9 bases match TRBD1. The germline V gene encodes CDR1 SQVTM and CDR2 ANQGSEA. The CDR3 has 14 residues. After removal of 3 bases from V and 6 bases from J, the junction contained 5 bases not matched to a gene. The CDR3 here is CSVDGTGSSGELFF. The CDR3 DNA follows: TGCAGCGTTGATGGGACAGGGTCCTCCGGGGAGCTGTTTTTT.

The chain carries TRBV7-3 and TRBJ2-1; D is possibly TRBD1 (7 bases). The CDR3 runs 16 residues. The V gene's germline CDR1 is SGHTA and CDR2 FQGTGA. Trimming shortened V by 5 bases and J by 5 bases, and 19 bases separated the two germline ends. CDR3 loop: CASSPDGGGANNEQFF. The CDR3 bases are TGTGCCAGCAGCCCCGATGGAGGGGGCGCAAACAATGAGCAGTTCTTC.

The V and J genes are TRBV6-6 and TRBJ2-7; a possible D gene is TRBD1 (7 bases). The germline V gene has CDR1 MNHNY and CDR2 SVGAGI (reference sequence). The germline V and J ends were trimmed by 7 bases and 6 bases, with 22 bases remaining between them. CDR3 length equals 15 residues. CDR3 nucleotide sequence: TGTGCCAGCAAGCAGGGGGGCGAAATAAAGGGCGAGCAGTACTTC. This encodes CASKQGGEIKGEQYF.

The chain couples TRBV5-6 to TRBJ1-3; 7 nucleotides agree with TRBD1. CDR3 length: 17 amino acids. Germline CDR1 and CDR2: SGHDT and YYEEEE. V lost 2 bases to trimming and J lost 1 base; unmatched junction nucleotides: 9. CDR3 amino acids: CASSLLQGSRSGNTIYF. CDR3 coding DNA: TGTGCCAGCAGCTTACTACAGGGGAGTAGGTCTGGAAACACCATATATTTT.

The chain uses TRBV7-3 and TRBJ1-2, with a weak D call TRBD1 (5 bases). Germline CDR1 is SGHTA and CDR2 is FQGTGA. Trimming took off 5 bases at V and 8 bases at J, with 18 bases between the two ends. The CDR3 has 14 amino acids. The CDR3 reads CASSPFPGVGGYTF. In DNA, the CDR3 is TGTGCCAGCAGCCCCTTCCCGGGGGTAGGAGGCTACACCTTC.

The V call is TRBV7-9, the J call TRBJ1-1; no firm D call. The ends were cut back, 1 base at V and 1 base at J, with 10 bases in the middle. This CDR3 contains 15 residues. CDR1 is SEHNR, CDR2 FQNEAQ, per germline (reference sequence). CDR3 in DNA: TGTGCCAGCAGCTTAGTCATCAGCCAGAACACTGAAGCTTTCTTT. Translation: CASSLVISQNTEAFF.

This clone was found a few times. The chain combines TRBV2 with TRBJ1-1; no definite D call. The V and J ends lost 6 bases and 7 bases respectively, with 18 bases between them. Germline lookup yields CDR1 SNHLY and CDR2 FYNNEI. This CDR3 has 14 amino acids. CDR3 in amino acids: CASSRDFEANEAFF. The CDR3 DNA follows: TGTGCCAGCAGCCGAGACTTTGAGGCCAATGAAGCTTTCTTT.

V gene TRBV6-5 combines with J gene TRBJ2-1; D call uncertain. This CDR3 comprises 15 residues. The V gene's germline CDR1 is MNHEY and CDR2 SVGAGI. V lost 4 bases and J lost 0, with 10 bases in between. In DNA, the CDR3 is TGTGCCAGCAGTTCTCTAACGAGCTCCTACAATGAGCAGTTCTTC. Translated, it gives CASSSLTSSYNEQFF.

The V call is TRBV28, the J call TRBJ2-2; 8 nucleotides align to TRBD2. The CDR3 length is 16 residues. From germline, CDR1 is MDHEN and CDR2 SYDVKM. After removal of 2 bases from V and 8 bases from J, the junction contained 10 bases not matched to a gene. CDR3 DNA sequence: TGTGCCAGCAGTTTAGCCGGAGCGGGGGCAAATGGGGAGCTGTTTTTT. The encoded protein is CASSLAGAGANGELFF.

The rearrangement joins TRBV5-6 to TRBJ1-1; D unresolved. V lost 1 base, J lost 5 bases, and 9 bases lay in between. CDR1 and CDR2 from the germline V gene are SGHDT and YYEEEE. This CDR3 spans 13 amino acids. The CDR3 spells CASSLTVRTEAFF. The CDR3 bases are TGTGCCAGCAGCTTGACAGTGCGGACTGAAGCTTTCTTT.

The chain couples TRBV5-8 to TRBJ2-2, with D hard to call. The V gene lost 0 bases and the J gene lost 9 bases, with 12 bases spanning the gap. CDR1 SGHTS and CDR2 YDEGEE come from the germline V gene. The CDR3 is 14 amino acids. CDR3 nucleotide sequence: TGTGCCAGCAGCTTGGCCGGTAGGCTCCGGGAGCTGTTTTTT. Protein product: CASSLAGRLRELFF.